What follows are 9 T cell receptor beta chains derived from one specimen sequenced in a study of blood T cells in healthy people across ages. A second PCR of roughly 7 to 11 cycles used a sample-barcoded 5' primer and a J-beta primer mix. Each CDR3 protein gets one entry after TCRdb re-called the 5' RACE reads with MiXCR. The data show around 1,000,000 distinct CDR3 sequences, with about 25% seen just once and about 0.69% held by the top ten. This sample was also put to use in a study of T cells of mothers and their children.

Material for sequencing was blood. These receptors were collected from a girl aged 2 to 9 in good health.

The DNA of the CDR3 is TGTGCCAGCAGCCCCACCTCGACACACACTGAAGCTTTCTTT. This sequence encodes CASSPTSTHTEAFF. V is TRBV12-3 or TRBV12-4 and J is TRBJ1-1; D remains ambiguous. The V and J ends lost 6 bases and 3 bases respectively, with 14 bases between them. The CDR3 sequence is 14 residues long.

The sample holds a few counts of this clonotype. V gene TRBV28 combines with J gene TRBJ2-5; D unresolved. V gave up 3 bases and J gave up 1 base, with 18 bases separating them. There are 17 residues in the CDR3. CDR1 is MDHEN, CDR2 SYDVKM, per germline. DNA for the CDR3: TGTGCCAGCAGTTTGATATTGGGCGGTAGCTTCCAAGAGACCCAGTACTTC. This encodes CASSLILGGSFQETQYF.

This chain links TRBV11-1 with TRBJ2-2; D perhaps matches TRBD1 (7 bases). This CDR3 has 20 amino acids. Between the trimmed V and J ends, which lost 5 bases and 1 base, there was a span of 26 bases. In germline, CDR1 is SGHAT, CDR2 FQDESV (reference sequence). CDR3 sequence (DNA): TGTGCCAGCAGCGGACTTGGAGGGACAGAGAAAAATAAGAACACCGGGGAGCTGTTTTTT. Amino acid sequence: CASSGLGGTEKNKNTGELFF.

This clonotype was counted only a few times. This sequence joins TRBV3-1 and TRBJ1-1; D ambiguous. The CDR3 has 14 residues. The germline V gene encodes CDR1 LGHDT and CDR2 YNNKEL (reference sequence). Trimming took 0 bases from V and 3 from J, leaving 8 bases between them. The CDR3 region has the DNA TGTGCCAGCAGCCAAGAAGTGGTCCACACTGAAGCTTTCTTT. Protein product: CASSQEVVHTEAFF.

The sample holds a few counts of this clonotype. The genes are TRBV12-3 or TRBV12-4 and TRBJ2-7, with 10 nucleotides matching TRBD2. V lost 4 bases to trimming and J lost 4 bases; unmatched junction nucleotides: 7. The CDR3 sequence is 15 residues long. CDR3 protein: CASSYLAGVGYEQYF. In DNA, the CDR3 is TGTGCCAGCAGTTATCTAGCGGGAGTAGGATACGAGCAGTACTTC.

This clonotype has just a few counts. The chain combines TRBV20-1 with TRBJ1-1, with D unresolved. Germline V gene data show CDR1 as DFQATT and CDR2 as SNEGSKA (reference sequence). The CDR3 loop spans 12 amino acids. V lost 1 base and J lost 6, with 9 bases in between. The CDR3 spells CSARGLRPEAFF. In DNA, the CDR3 is TGCAGTGCTAGAGGTTTAAGACCTGAAGCTTTCTTT.

In this sample, this clonotype turned up once. This chain links TRBV2 with TRBJ1-5, with TRBD1 matching over 7 bases. CDR3 length: 15 residues. The germline V gene has CDR1 SNHLY and CDR2 FYNNEI. Germline trimming cut 5 bases from V and 9 bases from J; bases unmatched to any gene: 13. CDR3 in amino acids: CASSRGDNRGWPQHF. CDR3 DNA: TGTGCCAGCAGTAGGGGCGACAACAGGGGTTGGCCCCAGCATTTT.

This CDR3 is CASSSPTGEIAGANVLTF. CDR3 bases: TGTGCCAGCAGCTCGCCGACGGGGGAAATTGCTGGGGCCAACGTCCTGACTTTC. The V and J genes are TRBV7-2 and TRBJ2-6; TRBD2 might be the D (6 bases). Germline V gives CDR1 SGHTA, CDR2 FQGNSA. The CDR3 loop spans 18 amino acids. The V gene lost 4 bases and the J gene lost 2 bases, with 18 bases spanning the gap. The variable domain in full, completed from reference TRBV7-2 and TRBJ2-6, reads GAGVSQSPSNKVTEKGKDVELRCDPISGHTALYWYRQSLGQGLEFLIYFQGNSAPDKSGLPSDRFSAERTGGSVSTLTIQRTQQEDSAVYLCASSSPTGEIAGANVLTFGAGSRLTVL.

The rearrangement joins TRBV4-1 to TRBJ1-3, with D unresolved. The length of the CDR3 is 15 residues. V dropped 0 bases and J dropped 4 bases, with 10 bases sitting between them. Germline assignment: CDR1 MGHRA and CDR2 YSYEKL. CDR3 sequence reads: CASSQDVGSGNTIYF. In DNA, the CDR3 is TGCGCCAGCAGCCAAGATGTCGGGTCCGGAAACACCATATATTTT.